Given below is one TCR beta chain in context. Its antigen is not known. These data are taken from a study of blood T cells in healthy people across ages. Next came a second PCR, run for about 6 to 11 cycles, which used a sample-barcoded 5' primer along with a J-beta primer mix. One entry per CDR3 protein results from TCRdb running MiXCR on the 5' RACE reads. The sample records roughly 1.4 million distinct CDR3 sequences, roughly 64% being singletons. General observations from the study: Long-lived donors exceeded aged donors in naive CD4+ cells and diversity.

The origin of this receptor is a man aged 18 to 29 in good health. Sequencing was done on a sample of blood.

CDR3 sequence: CASSRNPVGDQETQYF. CDR3 sequence (DNA): TGTGCCAGCAGTAGAAACCCCGTGGGGGACCAAGAGACCCAGTACTTC. The chain has TRBV6-1 and TRBJ2-5, with D possibly called TRBD1 or TRBD2 (5 bases each). This CDR3 region has 16 residues. The V end lost 5 bases, the J end lost 0 bases, and 16 bases lay between the germline ends. The germline CDR1 and CDR2 sequences are MNHNS and SASEGT.